The clone carrying this T cell receptor (beta chain) was recorded once. Its specificity is not known. V trimming: 4 bases; J trimming: 3 bases; junction bases outside the gene matches: 12. Germline CDR1 and CDR2: SGHNT and YYREEE (reference sequence). CDR3 length: 17 residues. The data were obtained in a study of cytomegalovirus exposure and HLA in healthy donors. Study-level results: The tendency of first-cohort TCR clusters to co-occur in the 120 or so validation repertoires was identified by a subsequent analysis. The study recorded 164 TCR beta chains that were cytomegalovirus-associated. Most TCR sequences proved rare, with some public TCRs found in many donors.

Sequencing used immunoSEQ multiplex PCR; TCRdb keeps in-frame clones, though not all of them. The table records 55,000 to 70,000 clones, over 90% of them present only once. The V gene is TRBV5-4, the J gene TRBJ2-3, with 9 bases that match TRBD2. The clonotype originates from a man between 18 and 29 years old in good health and CMV-seropositive. Material for sequencing was PBMCs. CDR3 region: CASSHLRGGRETDTQYF. For the CDR3, the DNA is TGTGCCAGCAGCCACCTCAGGGGCGGGAGGGAGACAGATACGCAGTATTTT.